These 30 T cell receptor beta chains originate from one sample sequenced in a study of T cells in localized non-small cell lung cancer. Some clones are missing from TCRdb's copy, which holds only in-frame ones; the method was immunoSEQ multiplex PCR. The sample holds about 40,000 clones, about four fifths seen once. The sequencing here drew on peripheral blood mononuclear cells, taken before any cancer treatment. All receptors come from a male donor aged 60 or older with stage II lung adenocarcinoma.

In this sample, this clone turned up once. The V call is TRBV18, the J call TRBJ2-2, with TRBD2 matching over 15 bases. J gave up 7 bases and V 0 bases, and 6 bases lay outside the gene matches. This CDR3 has 18 amino acids. Germline V gene data show CDR1 as KGHSH and CDR2 as LQKENI. Here the CDR3 DNA reads TGTGCCAGCTCACCACCGAAGGGGACTAGCGGGAGGATCGGGGAGCTGTTTTTT. This sequence encodes CASSPPKGTSGRIGELFF.

The rearrangement joins TRBV7-2 to TRBJ2-1; D possibly corresponds to TRBD2 (6 bases). V shed 2 bases and J shed 4 bases, with 18 bases lying between them. Germline V gene sequence: CDR1 SGHTA, CDR2 FQGNSA. This CDR3 has 17 amino acids. CDR3 residues: CASSLLSGTGAYNEQFF. For the CDR3, the DNA is TGTGCCAGCAGCTTACTCTCCGGGACTGGGGCTTACAATGAGCAGTTCTTC.

In this sample, this clone turned up a few times. The chain recombines TRBV7-6 with TRBJ1-5, with no clear D. CDR1 SGHVS and CDR2 FNYEAQ come from the germline V gene. V was clipped by 2 bases and J by 0 bases, with 2 bases between them. The CDR3 totals 13 residues. The CDR3: CASSLHSNQPQHF. The CDR3 region has the DNA TGTGCCAGCAGCTTACATAGCAATCAGCCCCAGCATTTT.

V gene TRBV5-1 combines with J gene TRBJ1-4; D gene unclear. Looked up from germline, CDR1 is SGHRS and CDR2 is YFSETQ. The ends were cut back, 3 bases at V and 4 bases at J, with 4 bases in the middle. CDR3 length equals 12 residues. The CDR3 reads CASSWNNEKLFF. Here the CDR3 DNA reads TGCGCCAGCAGCTGGAATAATGAAAAACTGTTTTTT.

V and J are TRBV5-1 and TRBJ2-2, with D tentatively TRBD2 (5 bases). The CDR3 spans 15 residues. The germline V gene has CDR1 SGHRS and CDR2 YFSETQ. Trimming cost V 2 bases and J 6 bases, with 14 bases left between them. The CDR3 spells CASSFDSLGAGELFF. CDR3 sequence (DNA): TGCGCCAGCAGCTTCGACTCCCTCGGGGCCGGGGAGCTGTTTTTT.

This clone was detected only once. The chain recombines TRBV15 with TRBJ2-7; D is perhaps TRBD2 (6 bases). CDR1 and CDR2 from the germline V gene are LNHNV and YYDKDF (reference sequence). The V end lost 1 base, the J end lost 7 bases, and 14 bases lay between the germline ends. The length of the CDR3 is 14 residues. Here the CDR3 DNA reads TGTGCCACCAGCAGAGTGGGGGGTTCCGGTGAGCAGTACTTC. It codes for CATSRVGGSGEQYF.

For the CDR3, the DNA is TGTGCCAGCAGCTTCTCGTGGCAGGGAAACACCATATATTTT. It encodes CASSFSWQGNTIYF. This chain uses TRBV7-3 with TRBJ1-3; D remains ambiguous. V lost 3 bases and J 4 bases, leaving 10 bases between the germline ends. CDR1 SGHTA and CDR2 FQGTGA come from the germline V gene. The CDR3 is 14 amino acids.

The chain joins TRBV7-9 to TRBJ1-4; D uncertain. CDR1 is SEHNR, CDR2 FQNEAQ, per germline (reference sequence). The CDR3 totals 14 residues. The ends were cut back, 3 bases at V and 0 bases at J, with 5 bases in the middle. The CDR3 protein is CASSLRATNEKLFF. CDR3 nucleotide sequence: TGTGCCAGCAGCTTGCGGGCAACTAATGAAAAACTGTTTTTT. The full variable domain, with the rest looked up from reference TRBV7-9 and TRBJ1-4, is DTGVSQNPRHKITKRGQNVTFRCDPISEHNRLYWYRQTLGQGPEFLTYFQNEAQLEKSRLLSDRFSAERPKGSFSTLEIQRTEQGDSAMYLCASSLRATNEKLFFGSGTQLSVL.

This chain uses TRBV21-1 with TRBJ2-5; the listed D gene, TRBD2, was not tested against the DNA. TRBV21-1 is listed as a pseudogene. The CDR3 is 11 residues long. Written as DNA, the CDR3 is TGTGCCAGCACGGGGAACGAGACCCAGTACTTC. This sequence encodes CASTGNETQYF.

The chain combines TRBV5-4 with TRBJ1-2; possible D gene TRBD1, 6 bases. CDR1 and CDR2 from the germline V gene are SGHNT and YYREEE (reference sequence). V was trimmed by 0 bases and J by 7 bases, leaving 16 bases between them. There are 15 residues in the CDR3. This CDR3 is CASSLGLGAVRGYTF. In DNA form, the CDR3 reads TGTGCCAGCAGCTTGGGCCTGGGGGCAGTTCGTGGCTACACCTTC.

The chain carries TRBV27 and TRBJ2-3; no reliable D call. The CDR3 consists of 12 residues. Trimming removed 10 bases from V and 7 bases from J, with 15 bases in between. Germline V lookup: CDR1 MNHEY, CDR2 SMNVEV (reference sequence). The CDR3 DNA follows: TGTGCCACCCCCCCCAGATCTCATACGCAGTATTTT. It specifies CATPPRSHTQYF.

The gene calls are TRBV6-6 and TRBJ2-5; 8 positions agree with TRBD2. The CDR3 is 13 residues long. V lost 8 bases and J lost 1; bases outside the gene matches: 3. Germline V gene data show CDR1 as MNHNY and CDR2 as SVGAGI (reference sequence). The CDR3 loop reads CASSGGIQETQYF. For the CDR3, the DNA is TGTGCCAGCTCGGGGGGGATCCAAGAGACCCAGTACTTC.

V is TRBV27 and J is TRBJ1-2, with TRBD1 matching 8 bases. Germline CDR1 and CDR2: MNHEY and SMNVEV (reference sequence). CDR3 length equals 13 residues. V lost 6 bases, J lost 7 bases, and 7 bases stayed unmatched. CDR3 region: CASRPTGGGGYTF. Written as DNA, the CDR3 is TGTGCCAGCAGACCCACAGGGGGTGGTGGCTACACCTTC.

Only one count was recorded for this clone. The gene calls are TRBV6-4 and TRBJ2-3, with 15 positions matching TRBD2. V trimming: 1 base; J trimming: 3 bases; junction bases outside the gene matches: 8. CDR1 and CDR2 (germline): MRHNA, SNTAGT. The CDR3 spans 19 residues. CDR3 DNA: TGTGCCAGCAGTGACTGCGCTCGGACTAGCGGGAGGGTAACAGATACGCAGTATTTT. Its translation: CASSDCARTSGRVTDTQYF.

This sequence joins TRBV7-2 and TRBJ2-3; D unclear. Germline CDR1 and CDR2: SGHTA and FQGNSA. This CDR3 is 14 amino acids long. V was cut by 2 bases and J by 4 bases, with 10 bases left in between. CDR3 region: CASSLMTAPDTQYF. As DNA, the CDR3 is TGTGCCAGCAGCTTAATGACGGCCCCAGATACGCAGTATTTT.

This clone was seen a handful of times. The gene calls are TRBV28 and TRBJ1-5; 7 bases fit TRBD1. With V trimmed by 4 bases and J by 9 bases, 15 bases remained unmatched. The length of the CDR3 is 16 residues. Germline CDR1 and CDR2: MDHEN and SYDVKM. The CDR3 reads CASSSLGTALLGPQHF. The CDR3 region has the DNA TGTGCCAGCAGTTCCCTCGGGACAGCCCTTTTGGGGCCCCAGCATTTT.

CDR3 loop: CASSLSGGANEQFF. For the CDR3, the DNA is TGTGCCAGCAGCTTATCAGGGGGCGCGAATGAGCAGTTCTTC. The V gene is TRBV7-2, the J gene TRBJ2-1, with 8 positions matching TRBD1. This CDR3 has 14 amino acids. Germline CDR1 SGHTA, CDR2 FQGNSA. Germline trimming cut 2 bases from V and 7 bases from J; bases unmatched to any gene: 4.

J is TRBJ1-2 and V is TRBV28; the D gene is possibly TRBD1 (5 bases). The germline V and J ends were trimmed by 6 bases and 5 bases, with 13 bases remaining between them. The CDR3 consists of 13 residues. Germline V gene lookup returns CDR1 MDHEN and CDR2 SYDVKM. Written as DNA, the CDR3 is TGTGCCAGCAGCCGCCCGGGGCTATATGGCTACACCTTC. Translation: CASSRPGLYGYTF.

The J gene is TRBJ2-2, the V gene TRBV19; tentatively, D is TRBD1 (6 bases). The CDR3 contains 14 residues. V shed 6 bases and J shed 2 bases, with 10 bases lying between them. Germline CDR1 and CDR2: LNHDA and SQIVND (reference sequence). Here the CDR3 reads CASRETGNTGELFF. As DNA, the CDR3 is TGTGCCAGTAGGGAGACAGGAAACACCGGGGAGCTGTTTTTT. Combining the CDR3 with reference TRBV19 and TRBJ2-2 gives the whole variable domain DGGITQSPKYLFRKEGQNVTLSCEQNLNHDAMYWYRQDPGQGLRLIYYSQIVNDFQKGDIAEGYSVSREKKESFPLTVTSAQKNPTAFYLCASRETGNTGELFFGEGSRLTVL.

This clone has just a few counts. The rearrangement joins TRBV14 to TRBJ2-3; D not certain. Trimming stripped 4 bases from V and 2 bases from J, with 7 bases between. Germline V gives CDR1 SGHDN, CDR2 FVKESK. The CDR3 runs to 13 residues. CDR3 amino acids: CASSRRDTDTQYF. CDR3 DNA: TGTGCCAGCAGCCGTAGGGACACAGATACGCAGTATTTT. Looking up the rest from reference TRBV14 and TRBJ2-3 gives the full variable domain: EAGVTQFPSHSVIEKGQTVTLRCDPISGHDNLYWYRRVMGKEIKFLLHFVKESKQDESGMPNNRFLAERTGGTYSTLKVQPAELEDSGVYFCASSRRDTDTQYFGPGTRLTVL.

This clone has just a few counts. The V gene is TRBV6-1, the J gene TRBJ1-1; no definite D call. The germline V and J ends were trimmed by 2 bases and 3 bases, with 10 bases remaining between them. This CDR3 region has 14 residues. Germline values: CDR1 MNHNS, CDR2 SASEGT. The CDR3 loop is CASSEKGGHTEAFF. CDR3 nucleotide sequence: TGTGCCAGCAGTGAAAAAGGCGGGCACACTGAAGCTTTCTTT.

The chain employs TRBV15 and TRBJ1-1; D uncertain. The CDR3 is made up of 17 amino acids. V lost 6 bases and J lost 0, with 20 bases in between. Germline assignment: CDR1 LNHNV and CDR2 YYDKDF (reference sequence). The CDR3 loop reads CATSSKAGFIMNTEAFF. The CDR3 bases are TGTGCCACCAGTTCGAAAGCGGGGTTCATTATGAACACTGAAGCTTTCTTT.

The V call is TRBV18, the J call TRBJ1-2; 8 nucleotides align to TRBD1. The V segment lost 2 bases and the J segment 8 bases; nucleotides outside the gene matches: 4. Germline CDR1 KGHSH, CDR2 LQKENI. This CDR3 spans 13 amino acids. The CDR3 is CASSPGQGLGYTF. As DNA, the CDR3 is TGTGCCAGCTCACCAGGACAGGGCCTCGGCTACACCTTC.

The gene calls are TRBV5-5 and TRBJ2-7, with D perhaps matching TRBD1 (6 bases). The CDR3 is 13 amino acids. Deletions cut 4 bases from V and 4 bases from J, with 12 bases between. Germline loops: CDR1 SGHKS, CDR2 YYEKEE (reference sequence). The CDR3 protein is CASSPGHLYEQYF. The CDR3 DNA sequence: TGTGCCAGCAGCCCGGGACATCTATACGAGCAGTACTTC. Combining the CDR3 with reference TRBV5-5 and TRBJ2-7 gives the whole variable domain DAGVTQSPTHLIKTRGQQVTLRCSPISGHKSVSWYQQVLGQGPQFIFQYYEKEERGRGNFPDRFSARQFPNYSSELNVNALLLGDSALYLCASSPGHLYEQYFGPGTRLTVT.

The chain carries TRBV6-5 and TRBJ1-1; maybe TRBD1 (5 bases). Germline V gene sequence: CDR1 MNHEY, CDR2 SVGAGI. V lost 7 bases to trimming and J lost 11 bases, with 20 bases between them. The CDR3 sequence is 13 residues long. The CDR3 loop reads CASTDILGAKAFF. The CDR3 DNA is TGTGCCAGCACCGACATTCTAGGGGCTAAGGCTTTCTTT.

The chain joins TRBV5-1 to TRBJ1-1; no clear D gene. Germline-derived CDR1 and CDR2 are SGHRS and YFSETQ. The germline V and J ends were trimmed by 0 bases and 5 bases, with 14 bases remaining between them. The CDR3 has 15 residues. The CDR3 DNA is TGCGCCAGCAGCTTGGCCCTTGAAGGTTGGACTGAAGCTTTCTTT. Protein product: CASSLALEGWTEAFF. The complete variable domain, with remaining parts taken from reference TRBV5-1 and TRBJ1-1, reads KAGVTQTPRYLIKTRGQQVTLSCSPISGHRSVSWYQQTPGQGLQFLFEYFSETQRNKGNFPGRFSGRQFSNSRSEMNVSTLELGDSALYLCASSLALEGWTEAFFGQGTRLTVV.

The chain combines TRBV2 with TRBJ2-1; D ambiguous. CDR3 size: 13 residues. The V gene's germline CDR1 is SNHLY and CDR2 FYNNEI. The V gene lost 2 bases and the J gene lost 15 bases, with 17 bases spanning the gap. Here the CDR3 DNA reads TGTGCCAGCAGTGAATCTATTTCTACCTTTCGGTTCTTC. This encodes CASSESISTFRFF.

The rearrangement uses TRBV7-9 and TRBJ2-2; D gene unclear. Germline CDR1 and CDR2: SEHNR and FQNEAQ (reference sequence). The CDR3 sequence is 13 residues long. V was cut by 5 bases and J by 6 bases, with 10 bases left in between. In nucleotides, the CDR3 is TGTGCCAGCAGCCTCTCACCCCCCGGGGAGCTGTTTTTT. Translated, it gives CASSLSPPGELFF. The full variable domain, rest sourced from reference TRBV7-9 and TRBJ2-2, is DTGVSQNPRHKITKRGQNVTFRCDPISEHNRLYWYRQTLGQGPEFLTYFQNEAQLEKSRLLSDRFSAERPKGSFSTLEIQRTEQGDSAMYLCASSLSPPGELFFGEGSRLTVL.

On this clone itself: The sample has other DNA sequences that encode this CDR3 too. The V call is TRBV6-5, the J call TRBJ2-7; no firm D call. Germline V gene lookup returns CDR1 MNHEY and CDR2 SVGAGI. V was trimmed by 2 bases and J by 0 bases, leaving 8 bases between them. The CDR3 runs to 14 residues. The CDR3 loop is CASSYRGRSYEQYF. The CDR3 nucleotides read TGTGCCAGCAGTTACCGTGGGCGCTCCTACGAGCAGTACTTC.

V and J are TRBV30 and TRBJ1-1; 7 nucleotides align to TRBD1. Germline CDR1 and CDR2: GTSNPN and SVGIG (reference sequence). The CDR3 has 14 residues. V was pared by 7 bases and J by 6 bases, with 14 bases of the junction left unmatched. The CDR3: CALQAGGGEAEAFF. CDR3 bases: TGTGCCTTGCAGGCAGGGGGTGGGGAGGCTGAAGCTTTCTTT.